This TCR beta chain derives from a study of blood T cells in healthy people across ages. Germline assignment: CDR1 MGHRA and CDR2 YSYEKL. The CDR3 loop spans 15 amino acids. V gave up 6 bases and J gave up 7 bases; unmatched junction bases: 7. Primed by a sample-barcoded 5' primer and a J-beta primer mix, a second PCR proceeded for about 6 to 11 cycles. TCRdb analysed the 5' RACE reads with MiXCR anew, one entry per CDR3 protein. The sample has about 1.4 million distinct CDR3 sequences, approximately 60% seen once. The source is a man aged 18 to 30 in good health. Sequenced sample: blood. This chain uses TRBV4-1 with TRBJ2-1; 12 bases are a match to TRBD2. CDR3 in DNA: TGCGCCAGCAGTCAGGGGACTAGCGGGCTGAATGAGCAGTTCTTC. Amino acid sequence: CASSQGTSGLNEQFF.